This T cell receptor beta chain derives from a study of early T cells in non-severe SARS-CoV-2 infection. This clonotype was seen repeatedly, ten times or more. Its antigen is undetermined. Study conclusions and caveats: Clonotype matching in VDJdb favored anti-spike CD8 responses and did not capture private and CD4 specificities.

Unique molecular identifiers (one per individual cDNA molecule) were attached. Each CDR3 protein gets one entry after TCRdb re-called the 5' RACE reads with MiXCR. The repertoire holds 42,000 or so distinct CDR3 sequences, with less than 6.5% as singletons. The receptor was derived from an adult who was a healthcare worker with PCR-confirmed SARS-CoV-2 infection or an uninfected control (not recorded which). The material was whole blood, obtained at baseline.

CDR3 coding DNA: TGCAGTGCTAGAGATAGGTACACCGGGGCGTGGACTGAAGCTTTCTTT. Residues: CSARDRYTGAWTEAFF. The gene calls are TRBV20-1 and TRBJ1-1, with a possible D match to TRBD1 (5 bases). Germline V gene lookup returns CDR1 DFQATT and CDR2 SNEGSKA (reference sequence). Trimming cost V 0 bases and J 5 bases, with 19 bases left between them. There are 16 residues in the CDR3.